Below, one TCR beta chain is given with its context. What it binds is unknown. This entry is derived from a study of cytomegalovirus exposure and HLA in healthy donors. Germline-derived CDR1 and CDR2 are SGHDN and FVKESK. V dropped 1 base and J dropped 7 bases, with 8 bases sitting between them. This CDR3 has 14 residues. Primers included in the PCR were 60 Vbeta and 13 Jbeta primers. TCRdb's copy holds only in-frame clones and misses some; the assay was immunoSEQ multiplex PCR. The repertoire holds 160,000 or so clones, with around 72% as singletons. Overall study results and limits: Cytomegalovirus-associated TCR beta chains were listed, numbering approximately 150. Serostatus for CMV was the only available immune exposure information. In an earlier analysis, productive rearrangement rates for most beta V segments clustered near 87% or 30%. Most observed TCR sequences were rare, whereas some public TCRs were detected in many donors.

Sequences were obtained from PBMCs. The V gene is TRBV14, the J gene TRBJ1-6; D is ambiguous. This TCR derives from a woman aged 35 to 49 in good health and CMV-seropositive. The DNA of the CDR3 is TGTGCCAGCAGCCAAGGGAGTAGGAATTCACCCCTCCACTTT. Its protein is CASSQGSRNSPLHF.